This note documents a single TCR beta chain sequence. The target antigen is unknown. The junction shows a germline mismatch at one end, possibly a read error. The PCR ran on 60 Vbeta and 13 Jbeta primers. Generated by immunoSEQ multiplex PCR, the TCRdb table keeps only in-frame clones and is missing some. In the table there are roughly 100,000 clones, about 75% of which are singletons. This specimen belongs to a study of cytomegalovirus exposure and HLA in healthy donors. Study results and limitations: In vitro data verified a few CMV-associated chains as specific for CMV antigens.

Healthy bone marrow donors made up the cohort. The CDR3 covers 15 residues. Looked up from germline, CDR1 is SEHNR and CDR2 is FQNEAQ (reference sequence). The sequence was obtained from a man aged 55 to 70 in good health and CMV-seropositive. The rearrangement joins TRBV7-9 to TRBJ2-7, with 8 bases matching TRBD1. Sequencing was carried out using PBMCs. CDR3 bases: TGTTCCAGCAGCTTAGCAGGGGGCTCCCCCTACGAGCAGTACTTC. This codes for CSSSLAGGSPYEQYF.